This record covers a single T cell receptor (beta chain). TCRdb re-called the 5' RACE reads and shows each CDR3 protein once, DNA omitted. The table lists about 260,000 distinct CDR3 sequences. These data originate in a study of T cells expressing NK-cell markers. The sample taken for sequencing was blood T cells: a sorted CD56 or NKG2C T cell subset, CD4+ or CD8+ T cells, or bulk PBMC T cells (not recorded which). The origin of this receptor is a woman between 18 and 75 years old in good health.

CDR3 sequence reads: CATQASGRVNEQFF. The chain joins TRBV28 to TRBJ2-1; TCRdb's assignment of TRBD2 cannot be checked, as there is no DNA. The CDR3 contains 14 residues. Germline V gene sequence: CDR1 MDHEN, CDR2 SYDVKM. The full variable domain, in which reference TRBV28 and TRBJ2-1 provide the parts outside the CDR3, is DVKVTQSSRYLVKRTGEKVFLECVQDMDHENMFWYRQDPGLGLRLIYFSYDVKMKEKGDIPEGYSVSREKKERFSLILESASTNQTSMYLCATQASGRVNEQFFGPGTRLTVL.